This passage covers 3 T cell receptor beta chains from one sample sequenced in a study of OX40 agonist ivuxolimab in advanced cancers. Library prep was done by the immunoSEQ multiplex PCR assay. Entries here come from immuneACCESS through TCRdb and include only in-frame sequences with V and J called. Some clones fail to appear in such tables; in the studies checked, an unresolved V gene covers under half of the shortfall, and the cause of the remainder is unknown. The sample includes tens of thousands of clones, with roughly four fifths observed a single time. The ten largest make up more than 2% of the sample. The material was CD4+ or CD8+ T cells sorted from blood, obtained in a trial of the OX40 agonist ivuxolimab. The receptor set was obtained from an adult with an advanced solid tumor such as melanoma, head and neck, liver or kidney cancer.

The rearrangement joins TRBV7-3 to TRBJ2-1; tentatively, D is TRBD2 (7 bases). With 3 bases removed from V and 6 bases from J, the gap between germline ends came to 12 bases. This CDR3 spans 14 amino acids. The V gene's germline CDR1 is SGHTA and CDR2 FQGTGA. The CDR3 sequence: CASSLWGGGNEQFF. The CDR3 DNA sequence: TGTGCCAGCAGCTTGTGGGGAGGGGGCAATGAGCAGTTCTTC. Based on the CDR3 plus reference TRBV7-3 and TRBJ2-1, the full variable domain is GAGVSQTPSNKVTEKGKYVELRCDPISGHTALYWYRQSLGQGPEFLIYFQGTGAADDSGLPNDRFFAVRPEGSVSTLKIQRTERGDSAVYLCASSLWGGGNEQFFGPGTRLTVL.

The chain combines TRBV7-7 with TRBJ2-5; D might be TRBD2 (7 bases). Germline values: CDR1 SSHAT, CDR2 FNYEAQ (reference sequence). The CDR3 has 15 amino acids. This chain's CDR3 is CVSSDQGGGQETQYF. CDR3 DNA: TGTGTTAGCAGCGACCAGGGAGGGGGCCAAGAGACCCAGTACTTC. Filled out from reference TRBV7-7 and TRBJ2-5, the complete variable domain reads GAGVSQSPRYKVTKRGQDVTLRCDPISSHATLYWYQQALGQGPEFLTYFNYEAQPDKSGLPSDRFSAERPEGSISTLTIQRTEQRDSAMYRCVSSDQGGGQETQYFGPGTRLLVL.

The V gene is TRBV25-1, the J gene TRBJ1-2, with 7 positions matching TRBD1. The CDR3 length is 14 residues. V dropped 4 bases and J dropped 8; count of bases not matched to a gene: 10. Germline CDR1 is MGHDK and CDR2 is SYGVNS. The DNA of the CDR3 is TGTGCCAGCAGTGGTTGGGACAGTATGAGAGGCTACACCTTC. Translation gives CASSGWDSMRGYTF.